This passage covers 18 T cell receptor beta chains from one sample sequenced in a study of graft-versus-host responses after intestinal transplantation. Antigen specificity for these receptors is unknown. TCRdb keeps only in-frame clones here, not all; method: immunoSEQ multiplex PCR. In the table there are 80,000 to 100,000 clones, 91% of which are singletons. Sequencing was performed on unstimulated CD4+ T cells sorted from spleen or lymph node cells, taken before transplant. These receptors were obtained from a human donor who was the organ donor for an intestinal transplant.

The chain recombines TRBV11-2 with TRBJ1-2; TRBD1 agrees at 8 bases. The V and J ends lost 4 bases and 4 bases, in that order; junction bases with no gene match: 2. The CDR3 totals 13 residues. Germline CDR1 reads SGHAT; CDR2 reads FQNNGV. Here the CDR3 DNA reads TGTGCCAGCAGCTCAGGGGGCGTCTATGGCTACACCTTC. Translating gives CASSSGGVYGYTF.

V gene TRBV5-1 combines with J gene TRBJ1-3, with 7 bases that match TRBD1. After removal of 4 bases from V and 0 bases from J, the junction contained 4 bases not matched to a gene. The CDR3 runs 15 residues. Germline lookup yields CDR1 SGHRS and CDR2 YFSETQ. As DNA, the CDR3 is TGCGCCAGCAGCGGGGGGACAGTCTCTGGAAACACCATATATTTT. This translates into CASSGGTVSGNTIYF.

The chain employs TRBV6-5 and TRBJ1-5, with unresolved D. The CDR3 is 13 amino acids. Germline V CDR1 and CDR2: MNHEY, SVGAGI. V dropped 6 bases and J dropped 5 bases, with 11 bases sitting between them. The CDR3 spells CASSRGGDQPQHF. In DNA, the CDR3 is TGTGCCAGCAGCCGAGGCGGGGATCAGCCCCAGCATTTT.

Note on this clone: The sample has other DNA sequences that encode this CDR3 too. The chain has TRBV4-2 and TRBJ1-4, with a tentative D call TRBD1 (5 bases). CDR3 length: 15 residues. Trimming removed 5 bases from V and 6 bases from J, with 16 bases in between. The germline V gene encodes CDR1 LGHNA and CDR2 YNFKEQ. The CDR3 DNA reads as TGTGCCAGCAGCGATGAGACAGCATGGGATGAAAAACTGTTTTTT. It yields the protein CASSDETAWDEKLFF.

CDR3 region: CASSIVTGAGYEQYF. CDR3 bases: TGTGCCAGTAGTATTGTGACAGGGGCGGGCTACGAGCAGTACTTC. The rearrangement joins TRBV19 to TRBJ2-7, with TRBD1 matching over 8 bases. J was trimmed by 3 bases and V by 3 bases; bases with no gene match: 7. Per the germline V gene, CDR1 is LNHDA and CDR2 is SQIVND (reference sequence). The CDR3 totals 15 residues.

The chain employs TRBV4-1 and TRBJ2-2; TRBD2 aligns across 9 bases. Germline V gives CDR1 MGHRA, CDR2 YSYEKL. The CDR3 sequence is 18 residues long. J gave up 4 bases and V 0 bases, and 9 bases lay outside the gene matches. In DNA, the CDR3 is TGCGCCAGCAGCCAAGATCGGGATAGCGGGGGATTCACCGGGGAGCTGTTTTTT. This encodes CASSQDRDSGGFTGELFF.

Worth noting for this clone: The germline gene is not matched at one end of the junction; a read error may be the cause. The chain links TRBV4-2 to TRBJ2-4; tentative D call: TRBD1 (5 bases). Germline V gene sequence: CDR1 LGHNA, CDR2 YNFKEQ. This CDR3 spans 14 amino acids. The CDR3 DNA follows: TGTGCCAGCAGCCAAGGGCCCCTCCTCAAGGGGTGGCACTTC. Protein product: CASSQGPLLKGWHF.

J is TRBJ1-6 and V is TRBV6-1, with 7 bases aligning to TRBD1. The CDR3 contains 13 residues. V gave up 5 bases and J gave up 8 bases; unmatched junction bases: 3. CDR1 and CDR2 (germline): MNHNS, SASEGT. DNA of the CDR3: TGTGCCAGCAGTAACGACAGGGATTCACCCCTCCACTTT. It yields the protein CASSNDRDSPLHF.

This clone was seen only once. V usage is TRBV4-2 and J usage is TRBJ2-2; 7 bases map to TRBD2. CDR3 length: 15 amino acids. Germline V gene sequence: CDR1 LGHNA, CDR2 YNFKEQ. V shed 2 bases, J shed 7 bases, and the junction held 7 bases outside the gene matches. In nucleotides, the CDR3 is TGTGCCAGCAGCCAATCGGCTAGCGGTAGCGGGGAGCTGTTTTTT. Its translation is CASSQSASGSGELFF.

The CDR3 loop reads CASSPPPLAKNIQYF. CDR3 nucleotide sequence: TGTGCCAGCTCACCACCCCCCCTAGCCAAAAACATTCAGTACTTC. V and J are TRBV18 and TRBJ2-4; no firm D call. The CDR3 spans 15 residues. V was clipped by 0 bases and J by 0 bases, with 6 bases between them. Per the germline V gene, CDR1 is KGHSH and CDR2 is LQKENI.

The chain links TRBV4-1 to TRBJ1-3, with D unclear. The CDR3 consists of 16 residues. Trimming removed 3 bases from V and 4 bases from J, with 16 bases in between. Germline CDR1 is MGHRA and CDR2 is YSYEKL. Here the CDR3 DNA reads TGCGCCAGCAGCCACCCCGGGTCCCCGGGGGGAAACACCATATATTTT. Protein sequence: CASSHPGSPGGNTIYF.

The rearrangement joins TRBV7-2 to TRBJ2-1, with D perhaps matching TRBD1 (5 bases). From germline, CDR1 is SGHTA and CDR2 FQGNSA. The CDR3 is made up of 16 amino acids. The ends were cut back, 5 bases at V and 7 bases at J, with 21 bases in the middle. Here the CDR3 reads CASSPHGVQGRNEQFF. CDR3 nucleotide sequence: TGTGCCAGCAGCCCCCATGGGGTCCAGGGTAGGAATGAGCAGTTCTTC. Together with reference TRBV7-2 and TRBJ2-1, the CDR3 gives the full variable domain: GAGVSQSPSNKVTEKGKDVELRCDPISGHTALYWYRQSLGQGLEFLIYFQGNSAPDKSGLPSDRFSAERTGGSVSTLTIQRTQQEDSAVYLCASSPHGVQGRNEQFFGPGTRLTVL.

The CDR3 loop reads CASSGPNRNINYGYTF. The CDR3 nucleotides are TGTGCCAGCAGCGGCCCCAACAGGAACATTAACTATGGCTACACCTTC. The chain recombines TRBV9 with TRBJ1-2; TRBD1 is a possible D gene (5 bases). This CDR3 is 16 amino acids long. CDR1 and CDR2 (germline): SGDLS, YYNGEE. V lost 3 bases and J lost 1, with 16 bases in between.

The chain has TRBV30 and TRBJ1-2; 7 bases match TRBD1. J was trimmed by 8 bases and V by 5 bases; bases with no gene match: 8. The CDR3 spans 12 residues. Germline V CDR1 and CDR2: GTSNPN, SVGIG (reference sequence). The CDR3 region is CAWADRVDGYTF. The CDR3 DNA is TGTGCCTGGGCAGACAGGGTTGACGGCTACACCTTC.

This clone occurred a few times. The chain has TRBV7-9 and TRBJ1-2, with D possibly being TRBD1 (5 bases). This CDR3 has 15 amino acids. The ends were cut back, 5 bases at V and 3 bases at J, with 16 bases in the middle. CDR1 and CDR2 (germline): SEHNR, FQNEAQ (reference sequence). In DNA form, the CDR3 reads TGTGCCAGCAGCACCCAGGGATGGTTGGACTATGGCTACACCTTC. Translation: CASSTQGWLDYGYTF.

The V call is TRBV9, the J call TRBJ1-1; no firm D call. Between the trimmed V and J ends, which lost 2 bases and 11 bases, there was a span of 22 bases. The germline gives CDR1 SGDLS, CDR2 YYNGEE. This CDR3 is built from 15 residues. The CDR3 nucleotides read TGTGCCAGCAGCGTTGCCCCTACCGGGATTGAAGAGGCTTTCTTT. It codes for CASSVAPTGIEEAFF.

The chain has TRBV27 and TRBJ1-5; D gene unclear. Germline CDR1 reads MNHEY; CDR2 reads SMNVEV (reference sequence). This CDR3 region has 14 residues. V was shortened by 6 bases and J by 6 bases, with 15 bases between the two germline ends. The CDR3 sequence is CASRPPGFGQPQHF. The CDR3 DNA reads TGTGCCAGCAGACCACCGGGGTTCGGTCAGCCCCAGCATTTT.

The chain combines TRBV4-2 with TRBJ1-6; D possibly corresponds to TRBD1 (5 bases). Germline lookup yields CDR1 LGHNA and CDR2 YNFKEQ. The ends were cut back, 0 bases at V and 7 bases at J, with 13 bases in the middle. The CDR3 loop spans 16 amino acids. Here the CDR3 DNA reads TGTGCCAGCAGCCAAGATGGGAGGGGACCCAATTCACCCCTCCACTTT. The encoded protein is CASSQDGRGPNSPLHF.